This TCR beta chain was recovered during a study of patients and donors after allogeneic stem cell transplantation. The V gene's germline CDR1 is SGHNT and CDR2 YENEEA. The CDR3 contains 15 residues. V was pared by 4 bases and J by 0 bases, with 2 bases of the junction left unmatched. From the RT-PCR reads, TCRdb called clonotypes with MiXCR, one entry per CDR3 protein. The data contain 400,000 to 500,000 distinct CDR3 sequences, 16% of them singletons. The sample consisted of blood, either unsorted or a sorted T cell fraction (not recorded which). This chain links TRBV11-3 with TRBJ1-1; 10 nucleotides align to TRBD1. The receptor comes from a human donor who was either an allogeneic HSCT recipient or a stem cell or donor lymphocyte infusion donor (not recorded which). It is not recorded whose cells these are; they may come from a transplant donor. CDR3 in amino acids: CASSSGQGVNTEAFF. CDR3 sequence (DNA): TGTGCCAGCAGCTCCGGACAGGGGGTGAACACTGAAGCTTTCTTT. Full variable domain (remainder filled in from reference TRBV11-3 and TRBJ1-1): EAGVVQSPRYKIIEKKQPVAFWCNPISGHNTLYWYLQNLGQGPELLIRYENEEAVDDSQLPKDRFSAERLKGVDSTLKIQPAELGDSAVYLCASSSGQGVNTEAFFGQGTRLTVV.